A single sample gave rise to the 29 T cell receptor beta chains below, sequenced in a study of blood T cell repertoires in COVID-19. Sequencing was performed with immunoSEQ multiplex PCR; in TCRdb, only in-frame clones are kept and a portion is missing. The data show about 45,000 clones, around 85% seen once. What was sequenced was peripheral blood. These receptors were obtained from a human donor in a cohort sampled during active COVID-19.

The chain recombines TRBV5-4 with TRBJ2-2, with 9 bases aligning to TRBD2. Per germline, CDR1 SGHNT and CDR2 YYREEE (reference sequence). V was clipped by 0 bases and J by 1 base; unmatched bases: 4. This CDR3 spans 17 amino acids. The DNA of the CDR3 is TGTGCCAGCAGCTTGGGAGCGGGGGGCCTGAACACCGGGGAGCTGTTTTTT. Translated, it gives CASSLGAGGLNTGELFF.

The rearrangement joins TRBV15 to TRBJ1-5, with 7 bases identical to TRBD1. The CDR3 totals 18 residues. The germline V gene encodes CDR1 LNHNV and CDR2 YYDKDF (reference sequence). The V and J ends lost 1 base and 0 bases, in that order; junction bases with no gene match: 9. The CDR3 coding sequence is TGTGCCACCAGCAGAGGTGCCGGGACAGCTTATAGCAATCAGCCCCAGCATTTT. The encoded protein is CATSRGAGTAYSNQPQHF.

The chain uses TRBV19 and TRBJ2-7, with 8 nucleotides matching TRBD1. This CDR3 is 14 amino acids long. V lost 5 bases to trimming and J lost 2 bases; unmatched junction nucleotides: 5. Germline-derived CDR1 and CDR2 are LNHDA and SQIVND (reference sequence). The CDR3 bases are TGTGCCAGTAGTTTCAGGGGGCCAACCTACGAGCAGTACTTC. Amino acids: CASSFRGPTYEQYF.

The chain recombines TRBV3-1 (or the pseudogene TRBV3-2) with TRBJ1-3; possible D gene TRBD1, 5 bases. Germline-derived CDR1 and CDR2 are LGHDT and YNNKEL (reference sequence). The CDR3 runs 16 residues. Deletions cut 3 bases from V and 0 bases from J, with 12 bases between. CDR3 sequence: CASSHRQKSSGNTIYF. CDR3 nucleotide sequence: TGTGCCAGCAGCCATCGACAGAAATCCTCTGGAAACACCATATATTTT.

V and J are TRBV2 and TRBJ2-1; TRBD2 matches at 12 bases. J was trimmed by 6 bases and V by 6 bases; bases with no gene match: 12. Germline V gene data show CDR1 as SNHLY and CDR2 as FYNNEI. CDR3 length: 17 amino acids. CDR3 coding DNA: TGTGCCAGCAGAGGGCTAGCGGGGGGGAGAGAGATCAATGAGCAGTTCTTC. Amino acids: CASRGLAGGREINEQFF.

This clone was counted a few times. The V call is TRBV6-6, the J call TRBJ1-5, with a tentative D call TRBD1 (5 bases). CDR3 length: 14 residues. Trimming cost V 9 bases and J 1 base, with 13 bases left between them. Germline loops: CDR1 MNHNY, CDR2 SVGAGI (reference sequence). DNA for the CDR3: TGTGCCAGTACAGGTCCCGAAAGCAATCAGCCCCAGCATTTT. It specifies CASTGPESNQPQHF.

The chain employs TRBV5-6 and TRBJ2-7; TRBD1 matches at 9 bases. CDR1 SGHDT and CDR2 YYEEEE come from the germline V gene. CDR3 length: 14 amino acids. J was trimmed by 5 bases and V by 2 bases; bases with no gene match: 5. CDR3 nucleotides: TGTGCCAGCAGCTTTTCACAGGGGGCTCACGAGCAGTACTTC. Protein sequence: CASSFSQGAHEQYF.

The CDR3 DNA reads as TGCGCCAGCAGCTCGATAACGGGGGGGAACACTGAAGCTTTCTTT. Its protein product is CASSSITGGNTEAFF. The V call is TRBV5-1, the J call TRBJ1-1; tentatively, D is TRBD1 (5 bases). V gave up 3 bases and J gave up 1 base, with 13 bases separating them. The germline V gene has CDR1 SGHRS and CDR2 YFSETQ. The CDR3 covers 15 residues.

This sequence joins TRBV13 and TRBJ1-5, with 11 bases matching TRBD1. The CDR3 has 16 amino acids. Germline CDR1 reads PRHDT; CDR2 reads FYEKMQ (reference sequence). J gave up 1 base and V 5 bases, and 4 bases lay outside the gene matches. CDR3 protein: CASSRGDRGSNQPQHF. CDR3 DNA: TGTGCCAGCAGCAGAGGGGACAGGGGGAGCAATCAGCCCCAGCATTTT. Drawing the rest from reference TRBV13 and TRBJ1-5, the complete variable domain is AAGVIQSPRHLIKEKRETATLKCYPIPRHDTVYWYQQGPGQDPQFLISFYEKMQSDKGSIPDRFSAQQFSDYHSELNMSSLELGDSALYFCASSRGDRGSNQPQHFGDGTRLSIL.

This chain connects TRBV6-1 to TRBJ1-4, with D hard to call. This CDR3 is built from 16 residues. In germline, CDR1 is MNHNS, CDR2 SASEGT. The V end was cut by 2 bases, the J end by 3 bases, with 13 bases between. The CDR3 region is CASSEHRELANEKLFF. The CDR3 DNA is TGTGCCAGCAGTGAACATAGGGAGTTGGCTAATGAAAAACTGTTTTTT.

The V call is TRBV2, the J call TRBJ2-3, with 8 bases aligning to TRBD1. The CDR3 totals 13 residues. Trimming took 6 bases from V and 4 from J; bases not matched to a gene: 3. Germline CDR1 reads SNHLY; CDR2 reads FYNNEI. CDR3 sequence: CASSGQGPDTQYF. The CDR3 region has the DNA TGTGCCAGCAGCGGACAGGGTCCAGATACGCAGTATTTT. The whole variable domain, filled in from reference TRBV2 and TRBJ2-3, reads EPEVTQTPSHQVTQMGQEVILRCVPISNHLYFYWYRQILGQKVEFLVSFYNNEISEKSEIFDDQFSVERPDGSNFTLKIRSTKLEDSAMYFCASSGQGPDTQYFGPGTRLTVL.

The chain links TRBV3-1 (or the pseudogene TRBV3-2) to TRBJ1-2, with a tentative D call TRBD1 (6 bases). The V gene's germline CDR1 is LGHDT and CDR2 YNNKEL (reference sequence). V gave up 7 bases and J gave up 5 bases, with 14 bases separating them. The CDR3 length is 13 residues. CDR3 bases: TGTGCCAGCACCTTAAGGGGGAATTATGGCTACACCTTC. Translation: CASTLRGNYGYTF.

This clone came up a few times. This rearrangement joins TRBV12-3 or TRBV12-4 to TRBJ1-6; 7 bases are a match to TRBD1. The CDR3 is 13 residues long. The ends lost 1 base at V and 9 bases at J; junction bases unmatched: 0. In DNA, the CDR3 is TGTGCCAGCAGTTTAGGGACAGGTTCACCCCTCCACTTT. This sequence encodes CASSLGTGSPLHF.

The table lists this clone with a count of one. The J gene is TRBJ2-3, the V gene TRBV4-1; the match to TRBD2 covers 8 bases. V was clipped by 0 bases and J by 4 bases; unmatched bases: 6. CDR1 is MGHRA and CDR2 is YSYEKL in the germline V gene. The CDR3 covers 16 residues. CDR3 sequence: CASSQDPGGGADTQYF. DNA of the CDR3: TGCGCCAGCAGCCAAGATCCGGGGGGGGGTGCAGATACGCAGTATTTT.

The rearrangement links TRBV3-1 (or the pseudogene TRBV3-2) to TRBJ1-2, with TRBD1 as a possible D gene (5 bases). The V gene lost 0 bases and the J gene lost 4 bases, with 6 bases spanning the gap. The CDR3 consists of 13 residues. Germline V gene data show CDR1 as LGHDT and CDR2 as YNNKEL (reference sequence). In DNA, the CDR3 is TGTGCCAGCAGCCAAGAACAGGTCTATGGCTACACCTTC. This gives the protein CASSQEQVYGYTF.

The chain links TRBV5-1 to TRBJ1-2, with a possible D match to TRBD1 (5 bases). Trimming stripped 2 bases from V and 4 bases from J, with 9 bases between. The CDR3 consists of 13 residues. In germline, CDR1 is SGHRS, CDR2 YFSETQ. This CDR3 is CASSFSGLYGYTF. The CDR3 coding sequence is TGCGCCAGCAGCTTTTCGGGACTCTATGGCTACACCTTC.

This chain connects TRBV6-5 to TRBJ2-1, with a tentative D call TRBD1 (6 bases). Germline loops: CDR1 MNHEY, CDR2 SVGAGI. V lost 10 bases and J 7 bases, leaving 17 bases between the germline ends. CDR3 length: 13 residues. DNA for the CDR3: TGTGCCACCACGAAGCTAGGGGGTAATGAGCAGTTCTTC. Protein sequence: CATTKLGGNEQFF.

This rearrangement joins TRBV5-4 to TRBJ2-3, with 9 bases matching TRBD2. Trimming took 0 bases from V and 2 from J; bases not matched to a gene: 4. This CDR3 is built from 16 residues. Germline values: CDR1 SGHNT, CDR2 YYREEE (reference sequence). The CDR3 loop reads CASSLVTSGPTDTQYF. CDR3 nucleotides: TGTGCCAGCAGCTTGGTTACTAGCGGGCCCACAGATACGCAGTATTTT.

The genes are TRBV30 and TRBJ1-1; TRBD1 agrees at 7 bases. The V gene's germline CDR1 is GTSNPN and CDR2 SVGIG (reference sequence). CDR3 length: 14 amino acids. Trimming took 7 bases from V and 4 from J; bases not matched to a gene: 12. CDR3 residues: CAYTSLAGGTEAFF. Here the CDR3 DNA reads TGTGCCTATACCTCTCTGGCAGGGGGCACTGAAGCTTTCTTT.

CDR3 region: CASTKRIDSYEQYF. For the CDR3, the DNA is TGTGCCTCTACCAAACGAATCGACTCCTACGAGCAGTACTTC. V is TRBV6-5 and J is TRBJ2-7; D uncertain. The CDR3 loop spans 14 amino acids. The germline V gene has CDR1 MNHEY and CDR2 SVGAGI. V lost 11 bases, J lost 0 bases, and 17 bases lay in between.

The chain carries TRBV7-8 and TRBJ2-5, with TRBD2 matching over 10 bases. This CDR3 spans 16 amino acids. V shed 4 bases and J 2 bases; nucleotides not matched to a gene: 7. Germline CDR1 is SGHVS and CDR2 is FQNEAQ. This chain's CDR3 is CASSYTSGDLQETQYF. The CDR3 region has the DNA TGTGCCAGCAGCTATACTAGCGGGGACTTACAAGAGACCCAGTACTTC.

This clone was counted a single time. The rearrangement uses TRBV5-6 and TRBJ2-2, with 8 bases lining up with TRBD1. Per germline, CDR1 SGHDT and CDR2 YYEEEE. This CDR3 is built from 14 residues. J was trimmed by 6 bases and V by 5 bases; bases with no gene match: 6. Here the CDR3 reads CASRGQGGPGELFF. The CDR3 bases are TGTGCCAGCAGAGGACAGGGTGGCCCCGGGGAGCTGTTTTTT.

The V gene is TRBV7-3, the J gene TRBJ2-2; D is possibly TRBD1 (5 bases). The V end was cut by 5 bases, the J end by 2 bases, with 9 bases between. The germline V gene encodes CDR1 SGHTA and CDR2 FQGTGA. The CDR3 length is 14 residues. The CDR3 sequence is CASSPDRNTGELFF. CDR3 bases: TGTGCCAGCAGCCCCGACAGAAACACCGGGGAGCTGTTTTTT.

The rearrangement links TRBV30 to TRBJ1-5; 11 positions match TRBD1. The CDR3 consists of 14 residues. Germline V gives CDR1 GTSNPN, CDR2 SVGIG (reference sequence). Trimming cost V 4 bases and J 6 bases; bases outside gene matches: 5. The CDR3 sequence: CAWKGTGGGQPQHF. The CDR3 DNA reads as TGTGCCTGGAAAGGGACAGGGGGAGGTCAGCCCCAGCATTTT.

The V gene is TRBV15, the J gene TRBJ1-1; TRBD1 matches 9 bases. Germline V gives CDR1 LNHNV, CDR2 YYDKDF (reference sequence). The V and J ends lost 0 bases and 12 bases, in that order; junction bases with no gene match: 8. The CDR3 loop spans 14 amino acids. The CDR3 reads CATSRERWDRVPFF. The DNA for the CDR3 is TGTGCCACCAGCAGAGAACGGTGGGACAGGGTACCTTTCTTT.

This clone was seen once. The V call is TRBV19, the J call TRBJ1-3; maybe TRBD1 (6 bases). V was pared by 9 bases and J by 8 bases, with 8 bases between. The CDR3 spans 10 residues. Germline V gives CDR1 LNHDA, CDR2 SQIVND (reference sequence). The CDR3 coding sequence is TGTGCCAGCAGGGGATACACCATATATTTT. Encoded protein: CASRGYTIYF.

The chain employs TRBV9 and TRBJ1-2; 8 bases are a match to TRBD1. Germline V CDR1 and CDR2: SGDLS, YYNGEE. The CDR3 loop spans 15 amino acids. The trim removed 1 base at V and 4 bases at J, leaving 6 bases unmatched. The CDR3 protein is CASSVSGQVAYGYTF. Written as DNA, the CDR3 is TGTGCCAGCAGCGTATCGGGACAGGTAGCCTATGGCTACACCTTC. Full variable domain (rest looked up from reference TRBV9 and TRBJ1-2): DSGVTQTPKHLITATGQRVTLRCSPRSGDLSVYWYQQSLDQGLQFLIQYYNGEERAKGNILERFSAQQFPDLHSELNLSSLELGDSALYFCASSVSGQVAYGYTFGSGTRLTVV.

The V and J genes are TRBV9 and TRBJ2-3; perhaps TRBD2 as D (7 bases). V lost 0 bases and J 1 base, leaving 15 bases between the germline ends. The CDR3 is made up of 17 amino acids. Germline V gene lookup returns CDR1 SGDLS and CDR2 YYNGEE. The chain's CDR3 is CASSVAGGQLRTDTQYF. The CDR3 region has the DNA TGTGCCAGCAGCGTAGCGGGAGGACAGTTGCGCACAGATACGCAGTATTTT.

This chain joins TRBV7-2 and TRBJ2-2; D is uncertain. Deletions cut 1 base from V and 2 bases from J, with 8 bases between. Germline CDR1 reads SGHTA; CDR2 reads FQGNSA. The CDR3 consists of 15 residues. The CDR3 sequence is CASSLGEVNTGELFF. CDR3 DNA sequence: TGTGCCAGCAGCTTAGGAGAAGTTAACACCGGGGAGCTGTTTTTT.